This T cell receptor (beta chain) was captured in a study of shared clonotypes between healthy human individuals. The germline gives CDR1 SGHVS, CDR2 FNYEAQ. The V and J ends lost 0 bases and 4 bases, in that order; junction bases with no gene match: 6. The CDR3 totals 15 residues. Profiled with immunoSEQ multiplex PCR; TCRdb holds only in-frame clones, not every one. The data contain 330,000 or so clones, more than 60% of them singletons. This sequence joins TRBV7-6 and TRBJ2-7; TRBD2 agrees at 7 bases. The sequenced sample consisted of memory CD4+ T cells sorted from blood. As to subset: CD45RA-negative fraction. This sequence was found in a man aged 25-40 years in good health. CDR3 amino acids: CASSLAPGGVYEQYF. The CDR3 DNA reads TGTGCCAGCAGCTTAGCGCCGGGAGGAGTTTACGAGCAGTACTTC.